These T cell receptor beta chains were read from a single sample in a study of monozygotic twins with inflammatory bowel disease. From its re-call of the 5' RACE reads, TCRdb lists each CDR3 protein once, without DNA. In total, the table holds about 300,000 distinct CDR3 sequences. The sequencing sample was made of blood. These receptors were collected from a human donor with ulcerative colitis or Crohn's disease, or a healthy co-twin of an affected twin (not recorded which). Both conserved end residues are part of each CDR3.

J gene | V gene | CDR3 protein
TRBJ2-5 | TRBV24-1 | CATSDPLAGGQETQYF
TRBJ1-1 | TRBV7-9 | CASSPYRAGFTEAFF
TRBJ2-1 | TRBV6-1 | CASSSGAPSYNEQFF
TRBJ1-5 | TRBV27 | CASSLAGGGNQPQHF
TRBJ1-1 | TRBV5-6 | CASSLLHSEAFF
TRBJ1-5 | TRBV10-2 | CASNNTDPWRPQHF
TRBJ1-1 | TRBV7-9 | CASSLEVRSGTEAFF
TRBJ2-1 | TRBV18 | CASSRDNNNEQFF
TRBJ1-4 | TRBV10-3 | CAISGSLNPEKLFF
TRBJ2-3 | TRBV4-3 | CASSRLAGYLDTQYF
TRBJ1-3 | TRBV20-1 | CSAHIGRVSGNTIYF
TRBJ1-1 | TRBV5-1 | CASGVGPNTEAFF
TRBJ2-7 | TRBV7-9 | CASSRTGTHLGYEQYF
TRBJ2-7 | TRBV13 | CASSLGGGGPSYEQYF
TRBJ2-3 | TRBV5-1 | CASSLPETGSTDTQYF
TRBJ2-3 | TRBV12-3/TRBV12-4 | CAKSFGGSDTQYF
TRBJ1-6 | TRBV12-3/TRBV12-4 | CASRSTGSYNSPLHF
TRBJ2-5 | TRBV20-1 | CSAPRTGTRGETQYF
TRBJ1-6 | TRBV27 | CASSPPGSPLHF
TRBJ2-5 | TRBV2 | CASLGADRQETQYF
TRBJ2-1 | TRBV7-2 | CASSFASGGQNEQFF
TRBJ2-5 | TRBV20-1 | CSAQGGLETQYF